This T cell receptor beta chain was obtained from a study of beta chain features in type 1 diabetes. Study as a whole: Researchers looked at roughly 100,000,000 sorted cells across all samples.

Averaging approximately 0.11 L, one heparinised blood draw was given by each donor. Stem cell-like memory, regulatory, central memory and naive CD4+ cells were sorted via CD45RO/CCR7/CD25/CD127/CD95/CD27. The sequenced template was cDNA made from the entire isolated RNA. Here immunoSEQ multiplex PCR was the method, and the copy in TCRdb shows in-frame clones only, minus some. In the table there are hundreds of thousands of clones, 68% of which are singletons. J was trimmed by 2 bases and V by 2 bases; bases with no gene match: 3. CDR3 length equals 15 residues. Germline CDR1 is LNHNV and CDR2 is YYDKDF (reference sequence).

The material sequenced was naive CD4+ T cells from blood. V and J are TRBV15 and TRBJ2-1; 7 bases map to TRBD1. This TCR derives from a man in his thirties or forties in good health. The CDR3 coding sequence is TGTGCCACCAGCAGATCCGGGACAGCCTACAATGAGCAGTTCTTC. This translates into CATSRSGTAYNEQFF.